Reported below is one TCR beta chain. This specimen comes from a study of blood T cell repertoires in COVID-19. Sequencing was performed with immunoSEQ multiplex PCR; in TCRdb, only in-frame clones are kept and a portion is missing. The data hold 100,000 or so clones, with 70% to 90% observed a single time. This TCR derives from a woman aged 55-69 years in a cohort sampled during active or convalescent COVID-19. Sequences were obtained from peripheral blood.

In DNA form, the CDR3 reads TGCAGCGTCCCAAGGGACAGTGAAGCTTTCTTT. Translating it yields CSVPRDSEAFF. The V call is TRBV29-1, the J call TRBJ1-1; 7 bases are shared with TRBD1. The germline V gene has CDR1 SQVTM and CDR2 ANQGSEA. Unmatched junction bases numbered 5, after V lost 6 bases and J lost 7 bases. This CDR3 comprises 11 residues.